The text below deals with one T cell receptor (beta chain). The protocol was immunoSEQ multiplex PCR, while the TCRdb copy is restricted to in-frame clones and leaves out a portion. The sample contains about 70,000 clones, roughly 86% of which appear only once. The sample comes from a study of blood T cell repertoires in COVID-19. In the study overall: Acute and convalescent COVID-19 specimens originated in the United States, Italy and Spain. Nucleic acid was either cDNA or gDNA, and it came from T cells, B-cell-depleted T cells, or PBMCs.

V lost 0 bases and J lost 8; bases outside the gene matches: 6. The CDR3 extends over 15 amino acids. Germline CDR1 SEHNR, CDR2 FQNEAQ (reference sequence). The V call is TRBV7-9, the J call TRBJ2-1; 8 bases align to TRBD1. The clonotype originates from a human donor in a cohort sampled during active COVID-19. Sequencing was performed on peripheral blood. The CDR3 nucleotides are TGTGCCAGCAGCTTAGCGACAGGGGCGGTCGATGAGCAGTTCTTC. As protein: CASSLATGAVDEQFF.